The 5 T cell receptor beta chains listed next were all sequenced from one sample in a study of CXCR3-negative and CXCR3-positive naive CD8 T cells. TRB cDNA was prepared as libraries by UMI-labeled 5' RACE. From its re-call of the 5' RACE reads, TCRdb lists each CDR3 protein once, without DNA. This listing includes 40,000 to 45,000 distinct CDR3 sequences. The sequenced sample was naive CXCR3- CD8+ T cells from blood. Subset denoted: CD45RO-CCR7+CD27+CD95- naive CD8+ T cells lacking CXCR3 (TNR3-). Every receptor here comes from a human donor in good health. Some clones in this sample may be carry-over from other donors' samples.

This chain links TRBV11-2 with TRBJ1-1; TCRdb returns TRBD1, unconfirmable since there is no DNA. Germline CDR1 and CDR2: SGHAT and FQNNGV. The CDR3 loop spans 14 amino acids. CDR3 sequence: CASTGTGRGTEAFF.

The V call is TRBV12-3 or TRBV12-4, the J call TRBJ2-2; TCRdb selects TRBD2, and the lack of DNA leaves this call unchecked. This CDR3 spans 15 amino acids. The CDR3 loop is CASSPPGVASGELFF.

The rearrangement uses TRBV12-3 or TRBV12-4 and TRBJ2-3; the D call from TCRdb, TRBD1, cannot be confirmed without DNA. The CDR3 is 15 residues long. The CDR3 sequence is CASSLSGNAEDTQYF.

This chain's CDR3 is CASSHQAGERTDTQYF. The chain carries TRBV14 and TRBJ2-3; TCRdb designates TRBD2, a call that cannot be tested without DNA. This CDR3 has 16 residues. Germline CDR1 SGHDN, CDR2 FVKESK. Using reference TRBV14 and TRBJ2-3 for the parts outside the CDR3, the full variable domain is EAGVTQFPSHSVIEKGQTVTLRCDPISGHDNLYWYRRVMGKEIKFLLHFVKESKQDESGMPNNRFLAERTGGTYSTLKVQPAELEDSGVYFCASSHQAGERTDTQYFGPGTRLTVL.

J is TRBJ2-5 and V is TRBV28; TCRdb's D call of TRBD2 is untestable without DNA. The germline gives CDR1 MDHEN, CDR2 SYDVKM. This CDR3 contains 16 residues. The CDR3 here is CASSLSLAGEQETQYF.